Described below is a single T cell receptor (beta chain) sequence and its context. This entry is derived from a study of T cells in tumors after PD-1 blockade. Across the whole study: Blood samples averaged 113,528 templates (range 24,679-257,772) and 35,000 to 40,000 unique clonotypes.

The protocol was immunoSEQ multiplex PCR, while the TCRdb copy is restricted to in-frame clones and leaves out a portion. The table has roughly 20,000 clones, roughly 80% seen once. Genomic DNA template from tumor biopsies or peripheral blood, 616 ng to 6,004 ng input. Sequenced here: PBMCs, sampled after anti-PD-1 therapy. The source is a human donor with advanced basal cell or squamous cell carcinoma (not recorded which).

CDR3 sequence (DNA): TGTGCCAGCAGCCAACGGGACGGCCCCTACGAGCAGTACTTC. It yields the protein CASSQRDGPYEQYF. The rearrangement links TRBV3-1 (or the pseudogene TRBV3-2) to TRBJ2-7; perhaps D is TRBD1 or TRBD2 (5 bases each). Between the trimmed V and J ends, which lost 2 bases and 2 bases, there was a span of 10 bases. The CDR3 has 14 residues. Germline loops: CDR1 LGHDT, CDR2 YNNKEL (reference sequence).